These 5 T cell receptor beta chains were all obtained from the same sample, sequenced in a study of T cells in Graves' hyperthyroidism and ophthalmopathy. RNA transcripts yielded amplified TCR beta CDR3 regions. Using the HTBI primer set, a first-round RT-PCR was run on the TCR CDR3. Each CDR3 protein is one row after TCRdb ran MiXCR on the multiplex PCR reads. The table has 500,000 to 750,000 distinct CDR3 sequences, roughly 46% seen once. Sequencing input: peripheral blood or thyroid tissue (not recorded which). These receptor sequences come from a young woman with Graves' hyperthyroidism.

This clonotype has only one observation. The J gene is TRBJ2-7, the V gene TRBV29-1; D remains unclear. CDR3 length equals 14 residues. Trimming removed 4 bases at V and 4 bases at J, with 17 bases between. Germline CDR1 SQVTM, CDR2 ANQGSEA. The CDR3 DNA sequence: TGCAGCGTTGCGATGGGCAGCCCCGGTTACGAGCAGTACTTC. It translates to CSVAMGSPGYEQYF.

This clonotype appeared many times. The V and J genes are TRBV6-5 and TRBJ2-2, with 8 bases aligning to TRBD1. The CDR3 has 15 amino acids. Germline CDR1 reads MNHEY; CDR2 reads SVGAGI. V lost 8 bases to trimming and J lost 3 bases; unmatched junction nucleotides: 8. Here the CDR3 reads CASGDRRPDTGELFF. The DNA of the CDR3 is TGTGCCAGCGGGGACAGGCGTCCGGACACCGGGGAGCTGTTTTTT.

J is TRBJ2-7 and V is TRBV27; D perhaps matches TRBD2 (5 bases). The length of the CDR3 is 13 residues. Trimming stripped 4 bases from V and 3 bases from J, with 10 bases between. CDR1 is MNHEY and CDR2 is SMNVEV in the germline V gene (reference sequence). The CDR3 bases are TGTGCCAGCAGTTACACTAGATACTACGAGCAGTACTTC. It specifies CASSYTRYYEQYF.

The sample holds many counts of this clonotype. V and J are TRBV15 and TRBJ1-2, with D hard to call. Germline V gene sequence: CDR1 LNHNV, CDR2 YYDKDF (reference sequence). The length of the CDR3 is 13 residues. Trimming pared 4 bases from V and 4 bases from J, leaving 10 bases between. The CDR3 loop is CATSTVGGYGYTF. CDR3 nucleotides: TGTGCCACCAGCACAGTAGGTGGCTATGGCTACACCTTC. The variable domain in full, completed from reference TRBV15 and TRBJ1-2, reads DAMVIQNPRYQVTQFGKPVTLSCSQTLNHNVMYWYQQKSSQAPKLLFHYYDKDFNNEADTPDNFQSRRPNTSFCFLDIRSPGLGDTAMYLCATSTVGGYGYTFGSGTRLTVV.

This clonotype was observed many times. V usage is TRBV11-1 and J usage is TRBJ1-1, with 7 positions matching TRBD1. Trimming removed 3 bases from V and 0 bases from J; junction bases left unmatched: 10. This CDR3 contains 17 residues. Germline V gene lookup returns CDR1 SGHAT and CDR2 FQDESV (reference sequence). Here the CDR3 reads CASSLLKDRPMNTEAFF. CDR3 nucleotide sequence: TGTGCCAGCAGCTTGTTGAAGGACAGGCCTATGAACACTGAAGCTTTCTTT.